The T cell receptor beta chain under discussion was sequenced for a study of cytomegalovirus exposure and HLA in healthy donors. As for the study in general: The 110 or so validation repertoires used the same platform as the 666 first-cohort repertoires, a later analysis reported.

V was trimmed by 4 bases and J by 3 bases, leaving 8 bases between them. This CDR3 is 13 amino acids long. Germline CDR1 LGHNT, CDR2 FRNRAP. Only in-frame clones appear in the TCRdb table, and some are missing; sequencing was by immunoSEQ multiplex PCR. Among roughly 150,000 clones listed, about 90% were seen once. The chain recombines TRBV12-5 with TRBJ2-3; possible D gene TRBD1, 5 bases. The receptor was isolated from a woman between 18 and 29 years old in good health and CMV-seropositive. Sequenced material: PBMCs. The CDR3 loop is CASGSAGTDTQYF. The CDR3, as DNA: TGTGCTAGTGGTTCCGCAGGGACAGATACGCAGTATTTT. The complete variable domain, with remaining parts taken from reference TRBV12-5 and TRBJ2-3, reads DARVTQTPRHKVTEMGQEVTMRCQPILGHNTVFWYRQTMMQGLELLAYFRNRAPLDDSGMPKDRFSAEMPDATLATLKIQPSEPRDSAVYFCASGSAGTDTQYFGPGTRLTVL.